The 29 T cell receptor beta chains in this list originate from one sample, sequenced in a study of blood T cell repertoires in COVID-19. Measured with immunoSEQ multiplex PCR; TCRdb has only the in-frame clones, and not every one. The table records around 46,000 clones, approximately 85% of them present only once. The sequencing sample was made of peripheral blood. The source of these receptors is a human donor in a cohort sampled during active COVID-19. The donor label of this sample is uncertain.

The V and J genes are TRBV3-1 (or the pseudogene TRBV3-2) and TRBJ1-6; TRBD1 matches at 10 bases. The V segment lost 3 bases and the J segment 5 bases; nucleotides outside the gene matches: 1. The germline gives CDR1 LGHDT, CDR2 YNNKEL (reference sequence). The CDR3 sequence is 15 residues long. The CDR3 region has the DNA TGTGCCAGCAGCCAGGGACAGGGGAATAATTCACCCCTCCACTTT. Amino acids: CASSQGQGNNSPLHF.

The gene calls are TRBV19 and TRBJ2-3; maybe TRBD1 (6 bases). The CDR3 contains 15 residues. The germline CDR1 and CDR2 sequences are LNHDA and SQIVND (reference sequence). The V gene lost 6 bases and the J gene lost 3 bases, with 16 bases spanning the gap. CDR3 in DNA: TGTGCCAGTAGCCTCCCCGGGACACCGACAGATACGCAGTATTTT. Amino acids: CASSLPGTPTDTQYF.

V and J are TRBV11-2 and TRBJ2-3; 11 positions match TRBD2. V lost 1 base to trimming and J lost 1 base; unmatched junction nucleotides: 1. The CDR3 length is 16 residues. CDR1 SGHAT and CDR2 FQNNGV come from the germline V gene. In DNA form, the CDR3 reads TGTGCCAGCAGCTTAGTACTAGCGGGGGGCACAGATACGCAGTATTTT. Its translation: CASSLVLAGGTDTQYF.

The chain recombines TRBV28 with TRBJ2-5, with D perhaps TRBD1 (6 bases). The germline gives CDR1 MDHEN, CDR2 SYDVKM. The V end was cut by 5 bases, the J end by 1 base, with 8 bases between. The CDR3 is 13 amino acids. The CDR3 spells CASSRDTQETQYF. As DNA, the CDR3 is TGTGCCAGCAGTCGGGACACCCAAGAGACCCAGTACTTC.

This sequence joins TRBV2 and TRBJ2-7; a weak D match, TRBD1 (7 bases). The CDR3 loop spans 15 amino acids. V gave up 4 bases and J gave up 0 bases, with 13 bases separating them. Germline loops: CDR1 SNHLY, CDR2 FYNNEI. The CDR3, as DNA: TGTGCCAGCAGTGTCTCAGGGGGGACCTCCTACGAGCAGTACTTC. Residues: CASSVSGGTSYEQYF. The whole variable domain, filled in from reference TRBV2 and TRBJ2-7, reads EPEVTQTPSHQVTQMGQEVILRCVPISNHLYFYWYRQILGQKVEFLVSFYNNEISEKSEIFDDQFSVERPDGSNFTLKIRSTKLEDSAMYFCASSVSGGTSYEQYFGPGTRLTVT.

The chain has TRBV19 and TRBJ2-3, with TRBD1 matching over 7 bases. The CDR3 length is 16 residues. Germline V gene lookup returns CDR1 LNHDA and CDR2 SQIVND (reference sequence). Trimming at V came to 2 bases and at J to 3 bases, leaving 8 bases not matched to a gene. The CDR3 reads CASSIIWDSGTDTQYF. CDR3 coding DNA: TGTGCCAGTAGTATAATCTGGGACAGTGGGACAGATACGCAGTATTTT.

The chain is built from TRBV7-8 and TRBJ1-3; D possibly corresponds to TRBD1 (6 bases). V was clipped by 4 bases and J by 0 bases, with 7 bases between them. CDR1 SGHVS and CDR2 FQNEAQ come from the germline V gene. This CDR3 is 14 amino acids long. Here the CDR3 DNA reads TGTGCCAGCAGCTCACAGGGCTCTGGAAACACCATATATTTT. Its translation: CASSSQGSGNTIYF.

The V and J genes are TRBV6-6 and TRBJ2-2; D perhaps matches TRBD2 (5 bases). V dropped 2 bases and J dropped 0 bases, with 7 bases sitting between them. Germline CDR1 reads MNHNY; CDR2 reads SVGAGI (reference sequence). The CDR3 totals 15 residues. The CDR3 DNA is TGTGCCAGCAGTTACAGCGGTACGAACACCGGGGAGCTGTTTTTT. Its protein is CASSYSGTNTGELFF.

In DNA, the CDR3 is TGTGCCAGCACCGGACAGGGGGCTAGGATTGGAGATACGCAGTATTTT. Protein sequence: CASTGQGARIGDTQYF. The chain couples TRBV2 to TRBJ2-3; 11 bases agree with TRBD1. This CDR3 is 16 amino acids long. CDR1 SNHLY and CDR2 FYNNEI come from the germline V gene. V shed 7 bases, J shed 5 bases, and the junction held 11 bases outside the gene matches. The full variable domain, completed using reference TRBV2 and TRBJ2-3, is EPEVTQTPSHQVTQMGQEVILRCVPISNHLYFYWYRQILGQKVEFLVSFYNNEISEKSEIFDDQFSVERPDGSNFTLKIRSTKLEDSAMYFCASTGQGARIGDTQYFGPGTRLTVL.

The chain has TRBV7-8 and TRBJ1-2, with 9 bases identical to TRBD1. The V gene end was trimmed by 4 bases and the J gene end by 1 base; junction bases not matched to a gene: 7. The CDR3 is made up of 16 amino acids. Germline V gene lookup returns CDR1 SGHVS and CDR2 FQNEAQ. This CDR3 is CASSSWGQGGNYGYTF. CDR3 sequence (DNA): TGTGCCAGCAGCTCTTGGGGACAGGGTGGTAACTATGGCTACACCTTC.

V and J are TRBV28 and TRBJ1-1; 11 bases are shared with TRBD1. This CDR3 is built from 16 residues. Trimming at V came to 7 bases and at J to 0 bases, leaving 7 bases not matched to a gene. The germline V gene encodes CDR1 MDHEN and CDR2 SYDVKM. The CDR3 reads CASIWTGGDMNTEAFF. CDR3 DNA: TGTGCCAGCATCTGGACAGGGGGCGACATGAACACTGAAGCTTTCTTT.

The chain's CDR3 is CASSPTTGSNQPQHF. The CDR3, as DNA: TGTGCCAGTAGCCCCACGACTGGGTCAAATCAGCCCCAGCATTTT. This rearrangement joins TRBV19 to TRBJ1-5; no clear D. Trimming took 6 bases from V and 4 from J, leaving 16 bases between them. Germline values: CDR1 LNHDA, CDR2 SQIVND (reference sequence). The CDR3 has 15 residues.

The chain joins TRBV7-2 to TRBJ1-1, with D possibly TRBD1 on 5 matching bases. The CDR3 has 13 amino acids. Germline-derived CDR1 and CDR2 are SGHTA and FQGNSA. The germline V and J ends were trimmed by 5 bases and 1 base, with 8 bases remaining between them. CDR3 protein: CASSQGGNTEAFF. CDR3 nucleotide sequence: TGTGCCAGCAGCCAGGGTGGGAACACTGAAGCTTTCTTT.

The chain has TRBV6-5 and TRBJ2-1; no definite D call. Per the germline V gene, CDR1 is MNHEY and CDR2 is SVGAGI. The V and J ends lost 4 bases and 2 bases respectively, with 15 bases between them. The CDR3 is made up of 16 amino acids. CDR3 coding DNA: TGTGCCAGCAGTTTAAACTCTCCTGGGCCCTACAATGAGCAGTTCTTC. This translates into CASSLNSPGPYNEQFF.

The chain has TRBV13 and TRBJ1-5; no clear D gene. The V and J ends lost 5 bases and 8 bases respectively, with 13 bases between them. CDR3 length: 13 amino acids. The germline CDR1 and CDR2 sequences are PRHDT and FYEKMQ (reference sequence). CDR3 loop: CASSRDRGKPQHF. CDR3 nucleotides: TGTGCCAGCAGCCGCGACCGCGGCAAGCCCCAGCATTTT.

This chain links TRBV6-5 with TRBJ2-7; a possible D gene is TRBD1 (6 bases). V lost 4 bases to trimming and J lost 4 bases, with 11 bases between them. CDR1 and CDR2 from the germline V gene are MNHEY and SVGAGI. The CDR3 has 13 residues. The DNA of the CDR3 is TGTGCCAGCAGTTCGGACAGTGTTTACGAGCAGTACTTC. Translation: CASSSDSVYEQYF.

The chain links TRBV9 to TRBJ2-1; 7 positions agree with TRBD1. After removal of 0 bases from V and 7 bases from J, the junction contained 4 bases not matched to a gene. The germline gives CDR1 SGDLS, CDR2 YYNGEE. The CDR3 is 14 amino acids. The DNA of the CDR3 is TGTGCCAGCAGCGTAGGGGACAGCTTAAATGAGCAGTTCTTC. Translation gives CASSVGDSLNEQFF.

The gene calls are TRBV3-1 (or the pseudogene TRBV3-2) and TRBJ2-3, with D maybe TRBD2 (5 bases). The CDR3 totals 15 residues. Looked up from germline, CDR1 is LGHDT and CDR2 is YNNKEL (reference sequence). Between the trimmed V and J ends, which lost 3 bases and 4 bases, there was a span of 14 bases. The CDR3 region is CASSQAGAVPDTQYF. For the CDR3, the DNA is TGTGCCAGCAGCCAGGCCGGAGCGGTCCCAGATACGCAGTATTTT.

This clone came up a few times. This chain uses TRBV30 with TRBJ2-7; possible D gene TRBD1, 5 bases. Trimming took 2 bases from V and 2 from J, leaving 10 bases between them. From germline, CDR1 is GTSNPN and CDR2 SVGIG (reference sequence). The CDR3 runs to 13 residues. Here the CDR3 DNA reads TGTGCCTGGAGTATTCAGGGCCCCTACGAGCAGTACTTC. Its protein product is CAWSIQGPYEQYF. The variable domain in full, with the rest retrieved from reference TRBV30 and TRBJ2-7, is SQTIHQWPATLVQPVGSPLSLECTVEGTSNPNLYWYRQAAGRGLQLLFYSVGIGQISSEVPQNLSASRPQDRQFILSSKKLLLSDSGFYLCAWSIQGPYEQYFGPGTRLTVT.

This clone was seen only a few times. The chain combines TRBV7-9 with TRBJ2-6; D not certain. The V and J ends lost 7 bases and 0 bases respectively, with 7 bases between them. This CDR3 is 14 amino acids long. Germline CDR1 SEHNR, CDR2 FQNEAQ (reference sequence). CDR3 coding DNA: TGTGCCAGCACCCAGGACTCTGGGGCCAACGTCCTGACTTTC. Translation gives CASTQDSGANVLTF. The full variable domain, its missing parts supplied by reference TRBV7-9 and TRBJ2-6, is DTGVSQNPRHKITKRGQNVTFRCDPISEHNRLYWYRQTLGQGPEFLTYFQNEAQLEKSRLLSDRFSAERPKGSFSTLEIQRTEQGDSAMYLCASTQDSGANVLTFGAGSRLTVL.

The genes are TRBV12-3 or TRBV12-4 and TRBJ1-5; D unclear. This CDR3 has 12 amino acids. Trimming took off 6 bases at V and 9 bases at J, with 12 bases between the two ends. As DNA, the CDR3 is TGTGCCAGCAGATCGTCGCGGCCGCCCCAGCATTTT. Translating it yields CASRSSRPPQHF.

This clone is a singleton in its sample. The chain employs TRBV3-1 (or the pseudogene TRBV3-2) and TRBJ1-2, with TRBD1 identical over 7 bases. The V and J ends lost 4 bases and 5 bases, in that order; junction bases with no gene match: 13. Germline values: CDR1 LGHDT, CDR2 YNNKEL (reference sequence). The CDR3 spans 16 residues. CDR3: CASSPRPAGGIYGYTF. As DNA, the CDR3 is TGTGCCAGCAGCCCCCGGCCAGCAGGGGGTATTTATGGCTACACCTTC.

This chain joins TRBV6-5 and TRBJ1-2; D might be TRBD1 (6 bases). CDR3 length: 13 residues. With 7 bases removed from V and 2 bases from J, the gap between germline ends came to 11 bases. The germline V gene has CDR1 MNHEY and CDR2 SVGAGI. The CDR3 region is CASTLGTNYGYTF. The CDR3 nucleotides are TGTGCCAGCACCCTCGGGACAAACTATGGCTACACCTTC.

The CDR3 is CASRQAGNNQPQHF. CDR3 nucleotides: TGTGCCAGCAGGCAGGCAGGGAACAATCAGCCCCAGCATTTT. The V and J genes are TRBV25-1 and TRBJ1-5; tentative D call: TRBD1 (5 bases). V lost 6 bases and J 3 bases, leaving 12 bases between the germline ends. Germline CDR1 is MGHDK and CDR2 is SYGVNS. The CDR3 has 14 residues.

This clone was recorded once. The rearrangement links TRBV18 to TRBJ2-7, with TRBD2 as a possible D gene (6 bases). Germline CDR1 is KGHSH and CDR2 is LQKENI. The germline V and J ends were trimmed by 3 bases and 4 bases, with 7 bases remaining between them. The CDR3 contains 12 residues. Here the CDR3 DNA reads TGTGCCAGCTCACCTGGGAGGTACGAGCAGTACTTC. Residues: CASSPGRYEQYF.

This clone was detected a few times. The CDR3 loop is CASSLGASVYNEQFF. CDR3 DNA: TGTGCCAGCAGCCTAGGGGCTAGCGTTTACAATGAGCAGTTCTTC. The chain combines TRBV9 with TRBJ2-1; D is possibly TRBD2 (6 bases). Germline assignment: CDR1 SGDLS and CDR2 YYNGEE. V was cut by 4 bases and J by 4 bases, with 15 bases left in between. The CDR3 spans 15 residues.

V usage is TRBV7-3 and J usage is TRBJ1-1; a weak D match, TRBD1 (6 bases). The germline gives CDR1 SGHTA, CDR2 FQGTGA. The V gene lost 6 bases and the J gene lost 4 bases, with 15 bases spanning the gap. The CDR3 has 14 amino acids. The CDR3 sequence is CASSPTGLATEAFF. Written as DNA, the CDR3 is TGTGCCAGCAGTCCGACAGGACTGGCCACTGAAGCTTTCTTT.

The chain employs TRBV9 and TRBJ2-3, with 8 positions matching TRBD2. V was clipped by 3 bases and J by 6 bases; unmatched bases: 6. CDR1 SGDLS and CDR2 YYNGEE come from the germline V gene. The CDR3 has 14 amino acids. The CDR3 sequence is CASSARGAGDTQYF. The CDR3 DNA sequence: TGTGCCAGCAGCGCGCGGGGGGCCGGGGATACGCAGTATTTT.

The V gene is TRBV5-1, the J gene TRBJ2-7; TRBD2 agrees at 9 bases. The ends lost 0 bases at V and 2 bases at J; junction bases unmatched: 3. Germline lookup yields CDR1 SGHRS and CDR2 YFSETQ. CDR3 length: 15 residues. As DNA, the CDR3 is TGCGCCAGCAGCTTGGCAGCGGGGGGTGCCTACGAGCAGTACTTC. Translating it yields CASSLAAGGAYEQYF.